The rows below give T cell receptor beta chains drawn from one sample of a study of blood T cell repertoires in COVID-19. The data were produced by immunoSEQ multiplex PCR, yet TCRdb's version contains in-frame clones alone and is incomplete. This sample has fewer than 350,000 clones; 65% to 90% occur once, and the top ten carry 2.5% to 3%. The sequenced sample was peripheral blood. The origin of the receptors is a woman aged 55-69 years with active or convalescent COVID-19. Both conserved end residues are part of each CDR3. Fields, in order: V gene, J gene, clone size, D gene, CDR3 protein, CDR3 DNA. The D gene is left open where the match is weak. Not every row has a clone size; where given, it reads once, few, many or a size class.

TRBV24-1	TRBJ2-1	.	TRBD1	CATQTTSWDRGLNLSYNEQFF	TGTGCCACCCAAACCACGTCGTGGGACAGGGGCCTCAACCTCTCCTACAATGAGCAGTTCTTC
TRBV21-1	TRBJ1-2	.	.	CASSKSLRRIPKITPGYTF	TGTGCCAGCAGCAAATCCCTGAGGCGGATCCCCAAAATCACACCAGGCTACACCTTC
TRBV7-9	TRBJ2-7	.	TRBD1	CASSSRDRGYEQYF	TGTGCCAGCAGCTCGCGCGACAGGGGGTACGAGCAGTACTTC
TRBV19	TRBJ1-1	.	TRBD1	CASRDRALNTEAFF	TGTGCCAGTAGGGACAGGGCTCTGAACACTGAAGCTTTCTTT
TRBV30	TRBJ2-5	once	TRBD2	CAWSPLSGGEETQYF	TGTGCCTGGAGTCCACTTAGCGGGGGGGAAGAGACCCAGTACTTC
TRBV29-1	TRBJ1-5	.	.	CSVGGLGQPQHF	TGCAGCGTTGGAGGGTTAGGTCAGCCCCAGCATTTT
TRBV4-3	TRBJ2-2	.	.	CASRGHGELFF	TGCGCCAGCAGGGGCCACGGGGAGCTGTTTTTT
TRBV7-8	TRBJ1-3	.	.	CASSSQGNTIYF	TGTGCCAGCAGCTCTCAGGGAAACACCATATATTTT
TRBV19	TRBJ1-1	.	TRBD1	CASSTTGDTEAFF	TGTGCCAGTAGTACGACAGGGGACACTGAAGCTTTCTTT
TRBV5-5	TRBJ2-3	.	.	CASSDRPGRTDTQYF	TGTGCCAGCAGCGATCGACCAGGGCGCACAGATACGCAGTATTTT
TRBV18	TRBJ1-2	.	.	CASSPPVSGGGYTF	TGTGCCAGCTCACCACCGGTCTCCGGGGGTGGCTACACCTTC
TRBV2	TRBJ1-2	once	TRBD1	CASSQRTGNYGYTF	TGTGCCAGCAGCCAACGGACAGGGAACTATGGCTACACCTTC
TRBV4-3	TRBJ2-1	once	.	CASSQDKGGGYNEQFF	TGCGCCAGCAGCCAAGATAAGGGGGGGGGTTACAATGAGCAGTTCTTC
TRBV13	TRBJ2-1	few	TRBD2	CASSLGRSGGAFQFF	TGTGCCAGCAGCTTAGGCCGGAGCGGGGGGGCCTTTCAGTTCTTC
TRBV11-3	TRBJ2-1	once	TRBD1	CASSPHSGTGWNEQFF	TGTGCCAGCAGCCCCCATTCCGGGACAGGGTGGAATGAGCAGTTCTTC
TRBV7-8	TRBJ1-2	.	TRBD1	CASSSTGQAVGGYTF	TGTGCCAGCAGCTCGACGGGACAGGCGGTCGGTGGCTACACCTTC
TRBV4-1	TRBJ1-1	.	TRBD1	CASSQRQGSTEAFF	TGCGCCAGCAGCCAACGACAGGGTTCCACTGAAGCTTTCTTT
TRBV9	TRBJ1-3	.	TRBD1	CASSLGGQGSGNTIYF	TGTGCCAGCAGCTTGGGGGGACAGGGGTCTGGAAACACCATATATTTT
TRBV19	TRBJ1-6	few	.	CASSIGGDSPLHF	TGTGCCAGTAGTATCGGCGGGGATTCACCCCTCCACTTT
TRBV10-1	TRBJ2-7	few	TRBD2	CASSESVAGGDEQYF	TGCGCCAGCAGTGAGTCGGTAGCGGGGGGGGACGAGCAGTACTTC
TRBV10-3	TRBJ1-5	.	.	CAISESRGGPGQPQHF	TGTGCCATCAGTGAGTCGAGGGGGGGCCCAGGTCAGCCCCAGCATTTT
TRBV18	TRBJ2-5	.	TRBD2	CASSPPRGSGQETQYF	TGTGCCAGCTCACCTCCGCGGGGGTCGGGCCAAGAGACCCAGTACTTC